The 14 T cell receptor beta chains below were found in one sample sequenced in a study of shared clonotypes between healthy human individuals. Naive CD8 cells, CD45RO-negative and positively selected for CCR7, excluded terminally differentiated effector memory CD45RA+ cells. Assay used: immunoSEQ multiplex PCR; TCRdb lists only in-frame clones, some missing. The data hold just over 2,000,000 clones, with roughly 94% observed a single time. The specimen sequenced was naive CD8+ T cells sorted from blood. The receptors originated from a man aged 18-30 years in good health.

The chain uses TRBV6-5 and TRBJ2-5, with D maybe TRBD1 (6 bases). With the DNA end fitting TRBJ2-7 better, the J assignment may be wrong. Germline-derived CDR1 and CDR2 are MNHEY and SVGAGI. This CDR3 spans 16 amino acids. CDR3 nucleotides: TGTGCCAGCAGTTACCAGGCAGGGGCGTTGACCTACGAGCAGTACTTC. It codes for CASSYQAGALTYEQYF.

The V gene is TRBV11-2, the J gene TRBJ2-7, with unresolved D. V lost 5 bases, J lost 6 bases, and 11 bases lay in between. Per the germline V gene, CDR1 is SGHAT and CDR2 is FQNNGV. CDR3 length: 12 amino acids. As DNA, the CDR3 is TGTGCCAGCAGCCCCCTTACGACCGAGCAGTACTTC. Protein product: CASSPLTTEQYF. Combining the CDR3 with reference TRBV11-2 and TRBJ2-7 gives the whole variable domain EAGVAQSPRYKIIEKRQSVAFWCNPISGHATLYWYQQILGQGPKLLIQFQNNGVVDDSQLPKDRFSAERLKGVDSTLKIQPAKLEDSAVYLCASSPLTTEQYFGPGTRLTVT.

This rearrangement joins TRBV30 to TRBJ2-3; 11 positions match TRBD2. From germline, CDR1 is GTSNPN and CDR2 SVGIG (reference sequence). V was clipped by 6 bases and J by 4 bases; unmatched bases: 15. This CDR3 spans 17 amino acids. CDR3 residues: CACQLAGASRRADTQYF. The CDR3 coding sequence is TGTGCCTGCCAACTAGCGGGGGCCTCCCGGCGGGCAGATACGCAGTATTTT.

This chain's CDR3 is CASRPPNHRERSTEAFF. CDR3 coding DNA: TGTGCAAGTCGCCCCCCTAACCACAGGGAACGAAGCACTGAAGCTTTCTTT. V is TRBV12-2 and J is TRBJ1-1; TRBD1, the table's D call, was not compared with the DNA. TRBV12-2 is tagged as a pseudogene. This CDR3 spans 17 amino acids.

The chain links TRBV19 to TRBJ1-5, with 9 bases that match TRBD1. Germline CDR1 reads LNHDA; CDR2 reads SQIVND (reference sequence). The CDR3 has 18 amino acids. Trimming removed 6 bases from V and 6 bases from J; junction bases left unmatched: 18. CDR3 bases: TGTGCCAGTAGACTCCGGGACAGGGAGTCGTTTTGGGCTCAGCCCCAGCATTTT. Encoded protein: CASRLRDRESFWAQPQHF.

The gene calls are TRBV5-6 and TRBJ1-5; 9 nucleotides align to TRBD1. There are 15 residues in the CDR3. With V trimmed by 4 bases and J by 7 bases, 9 bases remained unmatched. Germline V gene lookup returns CDR1 SGHDT and CDR2 YYEEEE. CDR3 in amino acids: CASSPGTGLGQPQHF. For the CDR3, the DNA is TGTGCCAGCAGCCCCGGGACAGGGCTAGGACAGCCCCAGCATTTT. The variable domain in full, completed from reference TRBV5-6 and TRBJ1-5, reads DAGVTQSPTHLIKTRGQQVTLRCSPKSGHDTVSWYQQALGQGPQFIFQYYEEEERQRGNFPDRFSGHQFPNYSSELNVNALLLGDSALYLCASSPGTGLGQPQHFGDGTRLSIL.

This chain joins TRBV5-1 and TRBJ2-5, with a weak D call TRBD2 (6 bases). V lost 2 bases to trimming and J lost 1 base, with 15 bases between them. CDR3 length equals 16 residues. Germline CDR1 SGHRS, CDR2 YFSETQ. CDR3 nucleotide sequence: TGCGCCAGCAGCTTACGCCAAGGGGACTTCCAAGAGACCCAGTACTTC. Translating it yields CASSLRQGDFQETQYF.

The rearrangement uses TRBV5-1 and TRBJ1-2; D is unresolved. V was clipped by 3 bases and J by 4 bases, with 10 bases between them. The CDR3 is made up of 13 amino acids. Germline lookup yields CDR1 SGHRS and CDR2 YFSETQ. For the CDR3, the DNA is TGCGCCAGCAGCTCTCTAGACGGCTATGGCTACACCTTC. This encodes CASSSLDGYGYTF. Full variable domain (rest looked up from reference TRBV5-1 and TRBJ1-2): KAGVTQTPRYLIKTRGQQVTLSCSPISGHRSVSWYQQTPGQGLQFLFEYFSETQRNKGNFPGRFSGRQFSNSRSEMNVSTLELGDSALYLCASSSLDGYGYTFGSGTRLTVV.

The V call is TRBV7-8, the J call TRBJ1-5, with D unclear. This CDR3 is 14 amino acids long. V shed 5 bases and J shed 6 bases, with 14 bases lying between them. The germline gives CDR1 SGHVS, CDR2 FQNEAQ. CDR3 in amino acids: CASSLAQTSQPQHF. CDR3 nucleotide sequence: TGTGCCAGCAGCCTCGCTCAAACAAGTCAGCCCCAGCATTTT.

The V gene is TRBV5-1, the J gene TRBJ2-1; D gene uncertain. CDR3 size: 15 residues. CDR1 and CDR2 (germline): SGHRS, YFSETQ. Trimming took 1 base from V and 2 from J, leaving 10 bases between them. The chain's CDR3 is CASSLWGSTYNEQFF. In nucleotides, the CDR3 is TGCGCCAGCAGCTTGTGGGGATCTACCTACAATGAGCAGTTCTTC.

V gene TRBV6-1 combines with J gene TRBJ1-2; no reliable D call. The CDR3 sequence is 13 residues long. V lost 2 bases and J lost 4, with 8 bases in between. Germline CDR1 reads MNHNS; CDR2 reads SASEGT. For the CDR3, the DNA is TGTGCCAGCAGTGAACTTAATCCCTATGGCTACACCTTC. Translating gives CASSELNPYGYTF.

As regards this clone: Other DNA sequences in the same sample also yield this CDR3. V and J are TRBV7-9 and TRBJ2-3; 14 nucleotides line up with TRBD2. Germline-derived CDR1 and CDR2 are SEHNR and FQNEAQ (reference sequence). V trimming: 3 bases; J trimming: 5 bases; junction bases outside the gene matches: 1. CDR3 length: 15 amino acids. This CDR3 reads CASSLGLAGEDTQYF. DNA of the CDR3: TGTGCCAGCAGCTTGGGACTAGCGGGAGAAGATACGCAGTATTTT.

The chain uses TRBV6-1 and TRBJ2-7; the D gene is possibly TRBD1 (5 bases). The V gene's germline CDR1 is MNHNS and CDR2 SASEGT. The V end was cut by 1 base, the J end by 11 bases, with 21 bases between. CDR3 length equals 15 residues. The CDR3 loop reads CASSEVGEHGFLKYF. In DNA form, the CDR3 reads TGTGCCAGCAGTGAAGTAGGGGAACATGGCTTTCTTAAGTACTTC.

The chain has TRBV4-3 and TRBJ1-4; 7 bases agree with TRBD1. The CDR3 runs 16 residues. The V gene's germline CDR1 is LGHNA and CDR2 YSLEER. V lost 4 bases and J lost 0; bases outside the gene matches: 5. DNA for the CDR3: TGCGCCAGCAGCCTAGGACAGGCGGCAACTAATGAAAAACTGTTTTTT. It is translated as CASSLGQAATNEKLFF.